Shown below are 2 T cell receptor beta chains from a single sample sequenced in a study of blood T cells in healthy people across ages. Next came a second PCR, run for about 7 to 12 cycles, which used a sample-barcoded 5' primer along with a J-beta primer mix. MiXCR, applied by TCRdb to the 5' RACE reads, yields one record per CDR3 protein. The data show roughly 800,000 distinct CDR3 sequences, roughly 34% seen once. The sample taken for sequencing was blood. The origin of the receptors is a young man in good health.

The chain joins TRBV7-9 to TRBJ2-7; TRBD1 is a possible D gene (6 bases). Near its end, the DNA agrees better with TRBJ2-4, so the J call may be wrong. Germline V lookup: CDR1 SEHNR, CDR2 FQNEAQ (reference sequence). The CDR3 covers 15 residues. CDR3 loop: CASSSYRVTKNIQYF. CDR3 DNA: TGTGCCAGCAGCTCATACAGGGTTACCAAAAACATTCAGTACTTC.

The DNA of the CDR3 is TGTGCCAGCAGCCAAAGATTTTCGGGAACTGAAGCTTTCTTT. Protein product: CASSQRFSGTEAFF. The rearrangement joins TRBV4-2 to TRBJ1-1, with D unresolved. The CDR3 has 14 amino acids. Germline loops: CDR1 LGHNA, CDR2 YNFKEQ. The V end lost 2 bases, the J end lost 5 bases, and 12 bases lay between the germline ends.